A selection of T cell receptor beta chains follows, all from one sample in a study of early T cells in non-severe SARS-CoV-2 infection. One entry per CDR3 protein results from TCRdb running MiXCR on the 5' RACE reads. The sample lists approximately 97,000 distinct CDR3 sequences, around 10% seen once, with around 4.8% in the top ten. Sequences were derived from whole blood, sampled at baseline. These receptors came from an adult who was a healthcare worker with PCR-confirmed SARS-CoV-2 infection or an uninfected control (not recorded which). Both conserved end residues are part of each CDR3. D genes are given only for firm matches. Clone size, where shown, is once, few, many, or a class for clones that have expanded.

size: many
J: TRBJ2-3
D: NA
V: TRBV5-1
DNA: TGCGCCAGCAGCTTGGGGGATGGGGGAGGCACAGATACGCAGTATTTT
CDR3: CASSLGDGGGTDTQYF

size: NA
J: TRBJ2-2
D: TRBD1
V: TRBV11-2
DNA: TGTGCCAGCAGCTTAGACAGGGGGCTGGCCGGGGAGCTGTTTTTT
CDR3: CASSLDRGLAGELFF

size: many
J: TRBJ2-3
D: NA
V: TRBV10-2
DNA: TGCGCCAGCAGTGAGGGGGGCACAGATACGCAGTATTTT
CDR3: CASSEGGTDTQYF

size: many
J: TRBJ2-1
D: TRBD1
V: TRBV24-1
DNA: TGTGCCACGGCAAGCCTTCGGACAGGGGTACCCAGTTACAATGAGCAGTTCTTC
CDR3: CATASLRTGVPSYNEQFF

size: few
J: TRBJ2-7
D: NA
V: TRBV20-1
DNA: TGCAGCGCAGATACCGGGAGCTACGAGCAGTACTTC
CDR3: CSADTGSYEQYF

size: NA
J: TRBJ2-1
D: NA
V: TRBV7-9
DNA: TGTGCCAGCAGCTTAACCCTCGGCCCTGATAGAAGTGAGCAGTTCTTC
CDR3: CASSLTLGPDRSEQFF

size: few
J: TRBJ2-3
D: TRBD1
V: TRBV7-6
DNA: TGTGCCAGCAGCTATGACAGGGGGCCCGATACGCAGTATTTT
CDR3: CASSYDRGPDTQYF

size: few
J: TRBJ2-7
D: NA
V: TRBV29-1
DNA: TGCAGCGTTGGTGGTGGGCCTACCTACGAGCAGTACTTC
CDR3: CSVGGGPTYEQYF

size: NA
J: TRBJ1-5
D: NA
V: TRBV5-5
DNA: TGTGCCAGCAGCTTGGCCCCGGGGGGCAATCAGCCCCAGCATTTT
CDR3: CASSLAPGGNQPQHF

size: many
J: TRBJ1-6
D: NA
V: TRBV29-1
DNA: TGCAGCGTTGGCCCGGGGAAGAATTCACCCCTCCACTTT
CDR3: CSVGPGKNSPLHF

size: many
J: TRBJ2-3
D: TRBD1
V: TRBV7-2
DNA: TGTGCCAGCAGCTCCGTACAGGGGACAGATACGCAGTATTTT
CDR3: CASSSVQGTDTQYF

size: few
J: TRBJ1-4
D: NA
V: TRBV12-3/TRBV12-4
DNA: TGTGCCAGCAGTATCGGGACATTGGATGAAAAACTGTTTTTT
CDR3: CASSIGTLDEKLFF

size: few
J: TRBJ2-7
D: NA
V: TRBV6-5
DNA: TGTGCCAGCAGTTACGGGTTTACCTACGAGCAGTACTTC
CDR3: CASSYGFTYEQYF

size: few
J: TRBJ2-1
D: TRBD2
V: TRBV20-1
DNA: TGCAGTGCGACCGTTGGGGTCGCTAGCGGGGCCCTGAGCAGTGAGCAGTTCTTC
CDR3: CSATVGVASGALSSEQFF

size: few
J: TRBJ2-7
D: NA
V: TRBV29-1
DNA: TGCAGCGGGGGCTCCTCCTACGAGCAGTACTTC
CDR3: CSGGSSYEQYF

size: NA
J: TRBJ1-4
D: NA
V: TRBV7-9
DNA: TGTGCCAGCAGCTCCACAGGGCTCCCTAATGAAAAACTGTTTTTT
CDR3: CASSSTGLPNEKLFF

size: few
J: TRBJ2-5
D: NA
V: TRBV5-1
DNA: TGCGCCAGCAACTGGCAAGAGACCCAGTACTTC
CDR3: CASNWQETQYF

size: few
J: TRBJ2-2
D: TRBD1
V: TRBV19
DNA: TGTGCCAGTAGTATAGCAGGGGGTTATAACACCGGGGAGCTGTTTTTT
CDR3: CASSIAGGYNTGELFF

size: NA
J: TRBJ2-7
D: NA
V: TRBV29-1
DNA: TGCAGCGTTACTTTAGCCTACGAGCAGTACTTC
CDR3: CSVTLAYEQYF

size: NA
J: TRBJ2-1
D: TRBD1
V: TRBV3-1
DNA: TGTGCCAGCACTAAGACAGGGGGCTACAATGAGCAGTTCTTC
CDR3: CASTKTGGYNEQFF

size: many
J: TRBJ2-7
D: NA
V: TRBV28
DNA: TGTGCCAGCAGTCTACAGGGCTACGAGCAGTACTTC
CDR3: CASSLQGYEQYF

size: NA
J: TRBJ2-2
D: NA
V: TRBV13
DNA: NA
CDR3: CASRLRGAAPGSCFF

size: few
J: TRBJ2-2
D: NA
V: TRBV27
DNA: TGTGCCAGCAGTCCTGGGAGGTTGATCGGGGAGCTGTTTTTT
CDR3: CASSPGRLIGELFF

size: few
J: TRBJ2-1
D: NA
V: TRBV11-2
DNA: TGTGCCAGCAGCTTTGCGACAGGGAGGGCTTACAATGAGCAGTTCTTC
CDR3: CASSFATGRAYNEQFF

size: few
J: TRBJ2-5
D: NA
V: TRBV5-4
DNA: TGTGCCAGCAGCTTGCTGACTAACCAAGAGACCCAGTACTTC
CDR3: CASSLLTNQETQYF

size: few
J: TRBJ1-2
D: TRBD1
V: TRBV2
DNA: TGTGCCAGCGCAGGGGGCCTGCGGTATGGCTACACCTTC
CDR3: CASAGGLRYGYTF

size: many
J: TRBJ1-4
D: NA
V: TRBV5-6
DNA: TGTGCCAGCAGCTTGGGTCTGGGAGGTGAAAAACTGTTTTTT
CDR3: CASSLGLGGEKLFF